This entry features one T cell receptor beta chain sequence. Germline CDR1 is SQVTM and CDR2 is ANQGSEA. This CDR3 has 15 residues. Trimming took 2 bases from V and 0 from J, leaving 13 bases between them. The data were taken from a study of blood T cells in healthy people across ages. Primed by a sample-barcoded 5' primer and a J-beta primer mix, a second PCR proceeded for about 6 to 12 cycles. Each CDR3 protein is one row after TCRdb ran MiXCR on the 5' RACE reads. The repertoire consists of 1 million or so distinct CDR3 sequences, with around 43% occurring once and the leading ten covering 18%. The TCR sequence derives from an older woman in good health. Sequences were obtained from blood. The chain carries TRBV29-1 and TRBJ1-1; weak D call: TRBD1 (6 bases). The chain's CDR3 is CSVEQQGNMNTEAFF. The CDR3 nucleotides read TGCAGCGTTGAACAACAGGGTAACATGAACACTGAAGCTTTCTTT.